These 21 T cell receptor beta chains share one sample of origin, sequenced in a study of breast tumors, draining lymph nodes, adjacent tissues. The lymph nodes were axillary draining lymph nodes from breast cancer patients. TCRdb itself ran the multiplex PCR reads through MiXCR, one entry per CDR3 protein. The data hold some 85,000 distinct CDR3 sequences, with 25% to 35% observed a single time. Material for sequencing was axillary lymph node tissue. These receptors were obtained from a female donor with breast cancer. Some clones in this sample may be carry-over from other donors' samples.

Many counts were recorded for this clonotype. This chain connects TRBV11-3 to TRBJ2-3; no definite D call. Germline assignment: CDR1 SGHNT and CDR2 YENEEA. Trimming cost V 3 bases and J 6 bases, with 19 bases left between them. The CDR3 totals 16 residues. The CDR3 reads CASSFARPSHGDTQYF. In nucleotides, the CDR3 is TGTGCCAGCAGCTTCGCCCGTCCCAGCCACGGGGATACGCAGTATTTT.

The chain links TRBV28 to TRBJ1-1; 9 bases agree with TRBD1. Germline lookup yields CDR1 MDHEN and CDR2 SYDVKM. This CDR3 has 18 residues. J gave up 0 bases and V 7 bases, and 15 bases lay outside the gene matches. CDR3 protein: CASTLLPGQGQMNTEAFF. The CDR3 DNA is TGTGCCAGCACCCTACTGCCGGGACAGGGTCAAATGAACACTGAAGCTTTCTTT.

This clonotype was recorded at least ten times. The rearrangement uses TRBV5-1 and TRBJ2-2; either TRBD1 or TRBD2 may supply D (5 bases each). The length of the CDR3 is 15 residues. Looked up from germline, CDR1 is SGHRS and CDR2 is YFSETQ. The V and J ends lost 4 bases and 6 bases respectively, with 16 bases between them. The CDR3 loop is CASSLTAGTSGELFF. DNA for the CDR3: TGCGCCAGCAGCCTAACCGCCGGGACCTCCGGGGAGCTGTTTTTT.

With regard to this clonotype: A junction end diverges from the germline sequence, so it may reflect a read error. The chain links TRBV10-3 to TRBJ2-1, with unresolved D. The CDR3 consists of 14 residues. Germline V gives CDR1 ENHRY, CDR2 SYGVKD. The CDR3 DNA reads as TGTGCCATCAGTGAGTCGGTTAGCTCGAGTGAACAGTCCTTC. Its translation: CAISESVSSSEQSF.

This chain connects TRBV9 to TRBJ1-2; D is undetermined. V lost 0 bases and J 0 bases, leaving 9 bases between the germline ends. This CDR3 contains 15 residues. The germline gives CDR1 SGDLS, CDR2 YYNGEE. The CDR3 spells CASSVGSDANYGYTF. The CDR3 region has the DNA TGTGCCAGCAGCGTAGGATCGGACGCTAACTATGGCTACACCTTC.

The sample holds many counts of this clonotype. The chain has TRBV30 and TRBJ2-5; 7 bases agree with TRBD2. Germline V CDR1 and CDR2: GTSNPN, SVGIG (reference sequence). J gave up 1 base and V 2 bases, and 4 bases lay outside the gene matches. The CDR3 runs to 14 residues. The CDR3 sequence: CAWSKGRGQETQYF. The DNA for the CDR3 is TGTGCCTGGAGTAAGGGGAGGGGCCAAGAGACCCAGTACTTC.

There are many counts of this clonotype. The chain is built from TRBV20-1 and TRBJ2-7; D not resolved. V lost 2 bases, J lost 2 bases, and 10 bases lay in between. Germline CDR1 is DFQATT and CDR2 is SNEGSKA (reference sequence). The CDR3 totals 13 residues. The DNA of the CDR3 is TGCAGTGCTAGAAGTGAGAGAACCTACGAGCAGTACTTC. It is translated as CSARSERTYEQYF.

This clonotype was detected many times. The chain uses TRBV4-1 and TRBJ2-2, with TRBD1 identical over 8 bases. After removal of 3 bases from V and 0 bases from J, the junction contained 6 bases not matched to a gene. The CDR3 totals 17 residues. CDR1 and CDR2 (germline): MGHRA, YSYEKL. CDR3 sequence (DNA): TGCGCCAGCAGCCATCCAGGGGGCCCCGCGAACACCGGGGAGCTGTTTTTT. Translation: CASSHPGGPANTGELFF.

Details on this clonotype: Just one base apart from a much larger clone, this may be a read error. J is TRBJ1-5 and V is TRBV6-6; D is perhaps TRBD1 (6 bases). The CDR3 covers 12 residues. Germline lookup yields CDR1 MNHNY and CDR2 SVGAGI (reference sequence). V was clipped by 7 bases and J by 7 bases, with 11 bases between them. The CDR3 region has the DNA TGTGCCAGCAAACCAGGGGAGCAGCCCCAGCATTTT. Translating gives CASKPGEQPQHF.

In the case of this clonotype: This may stem from a read error, because a much larger clone lies one nucleotide away. This chain connects TRBV4-1 to TRBJ1-4; a possible D gene is TRBD1 (5 bases). Germline loops: CDR1 MGHRA, CDR2 YSYEKL. This CDR3 is 15 amino acids long. For the CDR3, the DNA is TGCGCCGGCAGCCAAGGGGCCTTCCGGAGTGAAAAACTGTTTTTT. The encoded protein is CAGSQGAFRSEKLFF.

This clonotype appeared a few times. The chain is built from TRBV11-2 and TRBJ1-1; D remains unclear. CDR3 length equals 15 residues. Germline-derived CDR1 and CDR2 are SGHAT and FQNNGV. V was trimmed by 0 bases and J by 4 bases, leaving 12 bases between them. CDR3: CASSLDWGLGTEAFF. CDR3 DNA: TGTGCCAGCAGCTTAGATTGGGGTCTAGGCACTGAAGCTTTCTTT.

This clonotype was counted once. Likely a read error: the CDR3 ends without its conserved phenylalanine or tryptophan. The rearrangement joins TRBV9 to TRBJ1-2, with D possibly matching TRBD1 (5 bases). V was trimmed by 7 bases and J by 3 bases, leaving 13 bases between them. The germline gives CDR1 SGDLS, CDR2 YYNGEE. This CDR3 is built from 13 residues. CDR3 DNA: TGTGCCAGCGCGGGCGGGGGAGACTATGGCTACACCTCC. Protein product: CASAGGGDYGYTS.

This clonotype was counted ten times or more. This sequence joins TRBV20-1 and TRBJ2-1, with TRBD2 matching over 12 bases. CDR1 is DFQATT, CDR2 SNEGSKA, per germline (reference sequence). V shed 0 bases, J shed 7 bases, and the junction held 7 bases outside the gene matches. The CDR3 totals 16 residues. This CDR3 reads CSARDWLAGGPNEQFF. The CDR3 nucleotides are TGCAGTGCTAGAGATTGGCTAGCGGGAGGGCCGAATGAGCAGTTCTTC.

Worth noting for this clonotype: A much larger clonotype is one base distant, so this may be a read error. The V and J genes are TRBV20-1 and TRBJ1-1; D is unclear. This CDR3 region has 11 residues. Germline CDR1 DFQATT, CDR2 SNEGSKA (reference sequence). This CDR3 reads CGASGNTEAFF. The DNA of the CDR3 is TGCGGTGCTAGCGGCAACACTGAAGCTTTCTTT.

Points on this clonotype: A read error is possible here, since a much larger clone lies one base away. This sequence joins TRBV18 and TRBJ2-5; D is ambiguous. The germline V and J ends were trimmed by 2 bases and 5 bases, with 12 bases remaining between them. In germline, CDR1 is KGHSH, CDR2 LQKENI. The CDR3 is 14 amino acids. For the CDR3, the DNA is TGTGCCAGCTCACCAGGGTCCGAGGTGGAGACCCAGTACTTC. Translated: CASSPGSEVETQYF.

The chain couples TRBV19 to TRBJ1-5; unclear D gene. Per the germline V gene, CDR1 is LNHDA and CDR2 is SQIVND (reference sequence). V gave up 3 bases and J gave up 4 bases, with 13 bases separating them. CDR3 length equals 15 residues. The CDR3 is CASSIGRLPNQPQHF. For the CDR3, the DNA is TGTGCCAGTAGTATCGGCCGGCTACCTAATCAGCCCCAGCATTTT.

This clonotype came up many times. The V and J genes are TRBV6-5 and TRBJ2-1; no clear D. Trimming left V 9 bases short and J 8 bases short, with 14 bases between. This CDR3 region has 12 residues. CDR1 and CDR2 (germline): MNHEY, SVGAGI. The CDR3 DNA sequence: TGTGCCAGTGGCCGGGTTGGGGATGAGCAGTTCTTC. This translates into CASGRVGDEQFF.

This clonotype was detected ten times or more. The chain couples TRBV3-1 to TRBJ2-3; D is undetermined. This CDR3 region has 13 residues. CDR1 is LGHDT and CDR2 is YNNKEL in the germline V gene (reference sequence). Trimming stripped 3 bases from V and 2 bases from J, with 6 bases between. The CDR3 bases are TGTGCCAGCAGCCATAGTGCCACAGATACGCAGTATTTT. Encoded protein: CASSHSATDTQYF.

This clonotype has at least ten counts. The J gene is TRBJ2-7, the V gene TRBV5-5; 7 bases match TRBD2. CDR1 and CDR2 (germline): SGHKS, YYEKEE (reference sequence). V gave up 3 bases and J gave up 6 bases; unmatched junction bases: 18. CDR3 size: 17 residues. CDR3 region: CASSSGPGGGLRSEQYF. In DNA, the CDR3 is TGTGCCAGCAGCTCAGGACCTGGGGGGGGATTACGGTCCGAGCAGTACTTC.

In this sample, this clonotype turned up many times. The rearrangement uses TRBV4-3 and TRBJ2-2, with D perhaps TRBD1 or TRBD2 (5 bases each). Looked up from germline, CDR1 is LGHNA and CDR2 is YSLEER. The length of the CDR3 is 16 residues. V lost 1 base to trimming and J lost 4 bases, with 13 bases between them. The CDR3 DNA follows: TGCGCCAGCAGCCAAGGGCCAGGGAGCCGCACCGGGGAGCTGTTTTTT. Protein: CASSQGPGSRTGELFF.

The chain is built from TRBV20-1 and TRBJ2-3; 9 bases are a match to TRBD1. The CDR3 runs 16 residues. Germline CDR1 reads DFQATT; CDR2 reads SNEGSKA (reference sequence). The V gene end was trimmed by 4 bases and the J gene end by 3 bases; junction bases not matched to a gene: 11. The CDR3 nucleotides are TGCAGTGCTAAGGGGATGACAGGGGGGAGTACAGATACGCAGTATTTT. It specifies CSAKGMTGGSTDTQYF.